This T cell receptor beta chain comes out of a study of identical twins (dated by TCRdb to between 2015 and 2016). Regarding the research as a whole: To test whether fetal clonotypes persist, the study used deep sequencing on TCR alpha and beta repertoires from monozygotic twins, unrelated adults of various ages, and cord blood. Replicate twin experiments were performed at different times using different library preparation protocols to rule out contamination. Here is what the overall study found, with its caveats: Out-of-frame TCR alpha sharing in monozygotic twins was systematically underestimated by recombination models, whereas sharing between unrelated individuals was in agreement with the recombination models. Because the same donors could not be followed over many years, the conclusions depended on cross-sectional statistical analysis. Invariant T cells such as MAIT and iNKT could partly confound zero-insertion analyses, although diverse VJ usage argued against such confounding for most clonotypes. The excess sharing between twins in beta out-of-frame sequences was weaker because fewer shared sequences reduced the signal-to-noise ratio. Compared with coincidental sharing between unrelated individuals, an excess of low generation-probability sequences was observed among out-of-frame TCR alpha sequences shared between twins. Abundant cord blood beta clonotypes carried fewer insertions; young adult naive repertoires showed a weaker similar trend, while memory repertoires showed none.

Spanning cysteine to phenylalanine, the CDR3 consists of 15 amino acids. Left in the record is the CDR3 DNA by itself, 45 bases read in frame from the first base. Trimming removed 2 bases from V and 0 bases from J, leaving 11 bases between the germline ends. The germline V gene provides CDR1 SGHRS and CDR2 YFSETQ. All donors were healthy Caucasians. The twin cohort consisted of three pairs of female monozygotic twins, all aged roughly 18 to 29 years. CD4+ and CD8+ T cell populations were isolated with positive isolation kits from Invitrogen. To prepare the library, 5' RACE was applied. Sequencing used an Illumina HiSeq 2000. Template switching introduced a universal primer binding site; the final cDNA contained a unique molecular identifier, enabling accurate counting of TCR cDNA molecules. First-strand cDNA for TCR alpha and beta chains was synthesized from specific primers in the conserved constant-segment region. To control for contamination, every cDNA library carried two barcodes: a SMART-Mk sample barcode plus Illumina barcodes. Two successive PCR steps introduced TruSeq adapter sequences along with Illumina sample barcodes. The Illumina HiSeq platform was used with custom primers to sequence TCR alpha and beta cDNA libraries. The paper's processing steps were these. Unique molecular identifiers were extracted from raw reads with MiGEC, and CDR3 positions were determined with MiXCR. Recombination models were inferred per individual with the repgenHMM and IGoR tools using an EM algorithm. Shared clonotype analysis was performed with the tcR package in R, normalizing sharing by the product of cloneset sizes. To study raw recombination without the effects of thymic and clonal selection, out-of-frame nonproductive sequences were analyzed. TCRdb reanalyzed the raw reads on its own, using fastp at Q25 for trimming and MiXCR for clone calling, and kept in-frame beta chains. Merged by CDR3 protein, the rows form single entries marked with the most common genes and DNA. V and J calls and clone size were set by TCRdb, not the authors. Recorded for this sample are some 500,000 distinct CDR3 sequences; 20% to 25% of them occurred a single time. Around 1% of the sample is held by the ten biggest clonotypes.

This clonotype came up a few times. No antigen is known for it. No qualities accompany the bases; no much larger clone lies one base away. This sample was also put to use in a study of T cells expressing NK-cell markers. The second investigation adds: TCR beta-chain repertoires were profiled in sorted CD3+CD56+NKG2C+, CD3+CD56+NKG2C- and CD3+CD56-NKG2C+ T-cell subsets from several donors. Among the eight sequenced donors, only one was HCMV-seronegative, while the other seven were HCMV-seropositive. To restrict sorting to alphabetaTCR-expressing T cells, an anti-gammadeltaTCR antibody was added in several experiments. In several donors, the dominant CD3+CD56+NKG2C+ clonotypes ranked among the top 10 CD8+ clonotypes, making up 1.0-7.0% of CD8+ T cells. Those dominant clonotypes were again the most abundant among CD3+CD56-NKG2C+ cells in a handful of donors, at roughly 28.3-65%. It remained unclear whether the expanded NKG2C-expressing T cell clones were specific for HCMV antigens. The study sequenced eight donors, all healthy volunteers chosen at random: three men and five women. HCMV serostatus was determined by detecting HCMV-specific IgG in serum with a commercial ELISA kit. MIGEC was used to demultiplex reads and group the reads by UMI, and MiTCR was used to assemble and quantify clonotypes. To exclude erroneous sequences, only TCR cDNA sequences supported by at least two reads were retained. The tcR package was used for downstream repertoire analysis, with clonotypes matched between fractions based on CDR3 nucleotide sequence plus V segment. VDJmatch was used to annotate antigen specificity against VDJdb, with one amino acid substitution in CDR3 allowed.

The chain is assembled from TRBV5-1 and TRBJ1-2; TRBD1 could be the D gene, as 5 bases match. The receptor comes from a woman aged 18-29 years in good health. The sequenced material came from CD4+ T cells sorted from blood. The CDR3 loop reads CASSFTGSANYGYTF. At the DNA level, the sequence is TGCGCCAGCAGCTTTACAGGATCAGCTAACTATGGCTACACCTTC.